Each of the 7 T cell receptor beta chains below was sequenced from the same sample in a study of early T cells in non-severe SARS-CoV-2 infection. In TCRdb, the 5' RACE reads were re-called with MiXCR into one record per CDR3 protein. The data contain roughly 75,000 distinct CDR3 sequences, about 16% of them singletons. Sequencing used whole blood. These receptors all come from an adult who was a healthcare worker with PCR-confirmed SARS-CoV-2 infection or an uninfected control (not recorded which).

The chain is built from TRBV5-1 and TRBJ1-1; D is possibly TRBD1 (5 bases). Germline assignment: CDR1 SGHRS and CDR2 YFSETQ. This CDR3 has 14 amino acids. Trimming cost V 4 bases and J 0 bases, with 10 bases left between them. The CDR3 reads CASSAGTLNTEAFF. The CDR3 DNA follows: TGCGCCAGCAGCGCCGGGACTTTGAACACTGAAGCTTTCTTT.

This clonotype appeared a few times. The chain carries TRBV10-2 and TRBJ2-7; D gene ambiguous. The CDR3 is made up of 12 amino acids. Germline V gene lookup returns CDR1 WSHSY and CDR2 SAAADI. Trimming removed 10 bases at V and 3 bases at J, with 13 bases between. DNA for the CDR3: TGCGCCACCCGGTCCCCTAACTACGAGCAGTACTTC. The encoded protein is CATRSPNYEQYF.

At least ten counts were recorded for this clonotype. This rearrangement joins TRBV19 to TRBJ2-2; 11 bases match TRBD2. Germline-derived CDR1 and CDR2 are LNHDA and SQIVND (reference sequence). The CDR3 covers 14 residues. The V segment lost 9 bases and the J segment 7 bases; nucleotides outside the gene matches: 7. DNA for the CDR3: TGTGCCAGCCAGGGACTAGCGGCAAACGGGGAGCTGTTTTTT. Encoded protein: CASQGLAANGELFF.

This clonotype was seen a few times. The V gene is TRBV4-2, the J gene TRBJ1-2; D not certain. The length of the CDR3 is 16 residues. Germline V lookup: CDR1 LGHNA, CDR2 YNFKEQ. V was cut by 0 bases and J by 3 bases, with 14 bases left in between. CDR3 in amino acids: CASSQDLEQSYYGYTF. For the CDR3, the DNA is TGTGCCAGCAGCCAAGATCTTGAACAGAGCTACTATGGCTACACCTTC.

The rearrangement uses TRBV7-9 and TRBJ2-6; no definite D call. Germline V lookup: CDR1 SEHNR, CDR2 FQNEAQ (reference sequence). The CDR3 is made up of 18 amino acids. Trimming pared 4 bases from V and 0 bases from J, leaving 16 bases between. CDR3 residues: CASSSYLNSNSGANVLTF. In DNA, the CDR3 is TGTGCCAGCAGCTCCTACCTTAACTCGAACTCTGGGGCCAACGTCCTGACTTTC.

V usage is TRBV13 and J usage is TRBJ2-1, with D perhaps matching TRBD1 (6 bases). The germline V and J ends were trimmed by 3 bases and 0 bases, with 18 bases remaining between them. CDR3 length equals 18 residues. CDR1 is PRHDT and CDR2 is FYEKMQ in the germline V gene (reference sequence). CDR3 bases: TGTGCCAGCAGCTTTCAAAGGACCACAGGGTACTCCTACAATGAGCAGTTCTTC. Encoded protein: CASSFQRTTGYSYNEQFF.

The chain is built from TRBV7-2 and TRBJ2-3, with D perhaps TRBD2 (7 bases). The CDR3 covers 14 residues. Germline lookup yields CDR1 SGHTA and CDR2 FQGNSA. V was shortened by 6 bases and J by 5 bases, with 15 bases between the two germline ends. The DNA for the CDR3 is TGTGCCAGCAGTAGAGGGGGGGCTAGAGATACGCAGTATTTT. It translates to CASSRGGARDTQYF.